Sequencing of this T cell receptor (beta chain) was carried out in a study of T cells in Graves' hyperthyroidism and ophthalmopathy. Overall study findings and caveats: Ophthalmopathy was told apart from stable hyperthyroidism by a 13 V-J model. Researchers found most expanded thyroid clonotypes above 0.001 in blood as well.

A word on this clonotype: Its matching antigen is unknown.

RNA transcripts were the template for amplifying TCR beta CDR3 regions. First-round RT-PCR targeting the TCR CDR3 was performed with the HTBI primer set. MiXCR, run by TCRdb on the multiplex PCR reads, gives a single entry per CDR3 protein. The data show 500,000 to 700,000 distinct CDR3 sequences, over 15% seen once. The sequenced sample consisted of blood. The receptor was derived from a woman under 30 with Graves' hyperthyroidism.

CDR3 amino acids: CASSLKPVRGTGELFF. The DNA for the CDR3 is TGTGCCAGCAGCTTAAAACCCGTCAGGGGAACCGGGGAGCTGTTTTTT. The chain has TRBV7-3 and TRBJ2-2; a weak D match, TRBD1 (6 bases). CDR3 size: 16 residues. Deletions cut 1 base from V and 5 bases from J, with 14 bases between. Germline values: CDR1 SGHTA, CDR2 FQGTGA. Supplemented by reference TRBV7-3 and TRBJ2-2, the full variable domain reads GAGVSQTPSNKVTEKGKYVELRCDPISGHTALYWYRQSLGQGPEFLIYFQGTGAADDSGLPNDRFFAVRPEGSVSTLKIQRTERGDSAVYLCASSLKPVRGTGELFFGEGSRLTVL.